A selection of T cell receptor beta chains follows, all from one sample in a study of T cells in Graves' hyperthyroidism and ophthalmopathy. MiXCR was run by TCRdb on the multiplex PCR reads, yielding one entry per CDR3 protein. In the table there are 600,000 to 800,000 distinct CDR3 sequences, roughly a third of which are singletons. The sample was blood. The receptors stem from a woman in her thirties or forties with Graves' hyperthyroidism. Both conserved end residues are part of each CDR3. A D gene is named only where the DNA matches it firmly. Size is stated for part of the rows, as once, few or many counts, or as a class when the clone is expanded.

>-|TRBJ1-1|TRBV7-9|-
TGTGCCAGCAGCTTACTCGCCAGAATGAACACTGAAGCTTTCTTT
CASSLLARMNTEAFF
>once|TRBJ1-5|TRBV7-6|-
TGTGCCAGCAGCTTAGGGAGCGGGGGGGCGGAGACCCAGCATTTT
CASSLGSGGAETQHF
>-|TRBJ1-4|TRBV7-2|TRBD1
TGTGCCAGCAGCGGCGACAGGGTTGAAAAACTGTTTTTT
CASSGDRVEKLFF
>many|TRBJ1-1|TRBV10-2|-
TGCGCCAGCAGTGCAAGCCCTGAAGCTTTCTTT
CASSASPEAFF
>-|TRBJ2-1|TRBV20-1|TRBD2
TGCAGTGCTCCCTTCCCCCTAGCGGGAGAATACAATGAGCAGTTCTTC
CSAPFPLAGEYNEQFF
>few|TRBJ1-2|TRBV20-1|-
TGCAGTGCTAGAGAGAAGAAAAGGGGAGGAGGAGAGAGCTACACCTTC
CSAREKKRGGGESYTF
>few|TRBJ1-4|TRBV7-9|TRBD1
TGTGCCAGCAGCTTCGACCCCGACAGGGGTTATGAAAAACTGTTTTTT
CASSFDPDRGYEKLFF
>many|TRBJ1-1|TRBV10-1|-
TGCGCCAGCAGTGAGGATTTCGCTGAAGCTTTCTTT
CASSEDFAEAFF
>many|TRBJ2-2|TRBV29-1|-
TGCAGCGTTGTTCGACAGAACACCGGGGAGCTGTTTTTT
CSVVRQNTGELFF
>-|TRBJ1-4|TRBV5-6|-
TGTGCCAGCAGCCCTCAGACAGCCTTAAATGAAAAACTGTTTTTT
CASSPQTALNEKLFF
>-|TRBJ2-7|TRBV9|-
TGTGCCAGCAGCCCGGGCATTTCCTACGAGCAGTACTTC
CASSPGISYEQYF
>many|TRBJ1-4|TRBV7-8|-
TGTGCCAGCAGCTCCCCCGGGAGCGAAAAACTGTTTTTT
CASSSPGSEKLFF
>-|TRBJ2-5|TRBV6-5|TRBD2
TGTGCCAGCAGTCCCTGGACTAGGGGCGAGACCCAGTACTTC
CASSPWTRGETQYF
>-|TRBJ1-2|TRBV14|-
TGTGCCAGCGGTACGGGGACTAACTATGGCTACACCTTC
CASGTGTNYGYTF
>-|TRBJ2-5|TRBV5-4|-
TGTGCCAGCAGTTTGCTACATGTGGAGACCCAGTACTTC
CASSLLHVETQYF
>few|TRBJ2-7|TRBV2|TRBD1
TGTGCCAGCGGAGAGTCAGGGGGAGACCCCGACGAGCAGTACTTC
CASGESGGDPDEQYF
>few|TRBJ2-1|TRBV29-1|-
TGCAGCGTTGAAGTTGGACAGCAGTTCTTC
CSVEVGQQFF
>few|TRBJ1-5|TRBV28|TRBD1
TGTGCCAGCAGCCCAACCAAGGGACAGGGCCAGCATTTT
CASSPTKGQGQHF
>many|TRBJ1-2|TRBV12-3/TRBV12-4|-
TGTGCCAGCAGATTTCAGGGAGGGGGCTACACCTTC
CASRFQGGGYTF
>many|TRBJ2-7|TRBV6-5|-
TGTGCCAGCAGTTACACGACCGAGCAGTACTTC
CASSYTTEQYF
>-|TRBJ2-7|TRBV3-1|-
TGTGCCAGCAGCCAAGATTTAGGAAACAACGAGCAGTACTTC
CASSQDLGNNEQYF
>-|TRBJ2-7|TRBV7-2|TRBD1
TGTGCCAGCAGCTCACAGGGGGCAGAAGAGCAGTACTTC
CASSSQGAEEQYF
>many|TRBJ2-7|TRBV7-9|TRBD2
TGTGCCAGCAGCTCGGAGAGGACTAGCGGGACCTCCTACGAGCAGTACTTC
CASSSERTSGTSYEQYF
>-|TRBJ2-2|TRBV25-1|-
TGTGCCAGCAATTTGTTTGGGGGCGCGGGCACCGGGGAGCTGTTTTTC
CASNLFGGAGTGELFF
>-|TRBJ1-1|TRBV25-1|-
TGTGCCAGCTCACCACGGGACGGTGAAGCTTTCTTT
CASSPRDGEAFF
>-|TRBJ2-7|TRBV7-8|-
TGTGCCAGCAGCGCGTACTTACTAGTCTCCTACGAGCAGTACTTC
CASSAYLLVSYEQYF
>many|TRBJ2-7|TRBV14|-
TGTGCCAGCAGCCAACAGACAGACTACGAGCAGTACTTC
CASSQQTDYEQYF
>many|TRBJ1-1|TRBV19|-
TGTGCCAGTAGTCCTCCAACGTTAACTGAAGCTTTCTTT
CASSPPTLTEAFF
>-|TRBJ2-3|TRBV7-9|TRBD2
TGTGCCAGCAGCCCCTTACTAGCGGGCGTCGACACAGATACGCAGTATTTT
CASSPLLAGVDTDTQYF
>-|TRBJ2-1|TRBV7-2|TRBD1
TGTGCCAGTAGGGGGCGAGGGACCGGCAATGAGCAGTTCTTC
CASRGRGTGNEQFF
>-|TRBJ1-1|TRBV27|-
TGTGCCAGCAGTCCCTCCTCCCACTTTCCTGAAGCTTTCTTT
CASSPSSHFPEAFF
>-|TRBJ2-5|TRBV4-3|-
TGCGCCAGCAGCCAAGATTTGCGGAGGGGGCTGGAGGCCCAGTACTTC
CASSQDLRRGLEAQYF
>few|TRBJ1-5|TRBV30|-
TGTGCCTGGAGTTCTCAGGACAATCAGCCCCAGCATTTT
CAWSSQDNQPQHF
>-|TRBJ2-1|TRBV7-9|-
TGTGCCAGCAGCCGGGGGGGCCCAAGCAGGGGGAATGAGCAGTTCTTC
CASSRGGPSRGNEQFF
>many|TRBJ2-7|TRBV28|TRBD2
TGTGCCAGCAGTTTAGACCTAGCGGGAGTGCGGTCCTACGAGCAGTACTTC
CASSLDLAGVRSYEQYF
>many|TRBJ1-3|TRBV2|-
TGTGCCACTGGGCAGGGGAGCTCTGGAAACACCATATATTTT
CATGQGSSGNTIYF
>many|TRBJ1-5|TRBV6-5|-
TGTGCCAGCAGTTACAAAGGTGGGGGTCAGCCCCAGCATTTT
CASSYKGGGQPQHF
>many|TRBJ1-2|TRBV6-5|-
TGTGCCAGCAGCGAAACAGGGCCAGCACAGGGCTACACCTTC
CASSETGPAQGYTF
>many|TRBJ2-5|TRBV7-2|-
TGTGCCAGCAGCTTAGTGACACCAGTGGAGACCCAGTACTTC
CASSLVTPVETQYF
>many|TRBJ1-2|TRBV20-1|-
TGCAGTGCTCTCACAGGGAATGAGAATGGCTACACCTTC
CSALTGNENGYTF
>many|TRBJ1-1|TRBV7-3|-
TGTGCCAGCAGCTTAACCGGACACGACGAGGAAGCTTTCTTT
CASSLTGHDEEAFF
>-|TRBJ1-2|TRBV14|-
TGTGCCAGCAGCGCCCTTAGGGTGGGGGGCTACACCTTC
CASSALRVGGYTF
>-|TRBJ1-2|TRBV11-2|TRBD1
TGTGCCAGCAGCTTTCCGGGGACAGGACTCAAAGTGGGGTCCAACTATGGCTACACCTTC
CASSFPGTGLKVGSNYGYTF
>many|TRBJ1-2|TRBV12-3/TRBV12-4|-
TGTGCCAGCAGTTTTAACGTCAACGGTGGCTACACCTTC
CASSFNVNGGYTF
>few|TRBJ1-4|TRBV4-3|TRBD1
TGCGCCAGCAGCCAAGGGACAGGGGGCCAGGAAAAACTGTTTTTT
CASSQGTGGQEKLFF
>-|TRBJ2-2|TRBV9|-
TGTGCCAGCAGCGCCGGAACAACGAACACCGGGGAGCTGTTTTTT
CASSAGTTNTGELFF
>many|TRBJ2-7|TRBV5-1|-
TGCGCCAGCAGCTTGGGGACAGACCTCAGCGAGCAGTACTTC
CASSLGTDLSEQYF
>once|TRBJ2-2|TRBV19|TRBD1
TGTGCCGTCGTAACCGGGACAGGGGGCACCGGGGAGCTGTTTTTT
CAVVTGTGGTGELFF